The 4 T cell receptor beta chains given below trace back to one sample, sequenced in a study of graft-versus-host responses after intestinal transplantation. Profiled with immunoSEQ multiplex PCR; TCRdb holds only in-frame clones, not every one. Of under 95,000 clones listed, approximately 88% are singletons. Their specific antigens are unknown. Material: unstimulated CD8+ T cells sorted from spleen or lymph node cells, obtained before intestinal transplant. These TCRs come from a human donor who received an intestinal transplant.

This chain joins TRBV6-5 and TRBJ1-6; 8 bases match TRBD1. CDR1 is MNHEY and CDR2 is SVGAGI in the germline V gene. After removal of 5 bases from V and 5 bases from J, the junction contained 5 bases not matched to a gene. The CDR3 consists of 15 residues. CDR3 in amino acids: CASSPGTGDNSPLHF. The CDR3 DNA follows: TGTGCCAGCAGTCCCGGGACAGGAGATAATTCACCCCTCCACTTT.

V usage is TRBV27 and J usage is TRBJ2-7; 7 bases agree with TRBD2. Germline trimming cut 3 bases from V and 6 bases from J; bases unmatched to any gene: 8. Germline V gene sequence: CDR1 MNHEY, CDR2 SMNVEV (reference sequence). CDR3 length: 14 residues. The CDR3 region has the DNA TGTGCCAGCAGTTTCATGGCGGGAGAGGGCGAGCAGTACTTC. Protein: CASSFMAGEGEQYF.

This clone was counted only a few times. CDR3 sequence reads: CASSKVTSGYEQYF. The CDR3 DNA sequence: TGTGCCAGCAGCAAAGTGACTAGCGGCTACGAGCAGTACTTC. This sequence joins TRBV21-1 and TRBJ2-7; the DNA was not used to check the table's D call, TRBD2. TRBV21-1 is annotated as a pseudogene. The CDR3 has 14 amino acids.

This clone showed up just once. This chain uses TRBV28 with TRBJ1-2, with D possibly TRBD1 on 5 matching bases. Trimming removed 7 bases from V and 4 bases from J, with 25 bases in between. Germline CDR1 is MDHEN and CDR2 is SYDVKM. This CDR3 spans 17 amino acids. CDR3 in amino acids: CASTRPTEQAIPYGYTF. CDR3 sequence (DNA): TGTGCCAGCACGAGACCGACCGAACAGGCGATCCCCTATGGCTACACCTTC.